These T cell receptor beta chains were read from a single sample in a study of T cell changes during pregnancy in multiple sclerosis. TCRdb's table, derived via immunoSEQ multiplex PCR, lists solely in-frame clones and lacks some. The data contain 90,000 or so clones, 75% to 95% of them singletons. The specimen was peripheral blood, collected in the first trimester of pregnancy. The origin of the receptors is a female donor in good health, enrolled as a control in a pregnancy study. Each CDR3 is given with its conserved first and last residue. A D gene is named only where the DNA matches it firmly. Clone size, where shown, is once, few, many, or a class for clones that have expanded.

V gene	J gene	D gene	clone size	CDR3 DNA	CDR3 protein
TRBV27	TRBJ1-2	TRBD1	-	TGTGCCCGCAAGAGGGGGCCGTGGGTACTGGTGAACTATGGCTACACCTTC	CARKRGPWVLVNYGYTF
TRBV10-1	TRBJ2-5	-	-	TGCGCCAGCAGTGAGCAACTTTCGGAGACCCAGTACTTC	CASSEQLSETQYF
TRBV5-5	TRBJ1-5	-	-	TGTGCCAGCAGCTTACAAACCACGACACAGAATCAGCCCCAGCATTTT	CASSLQTTTQNQPQHF
TRBV4-3	TRBJ1-2	-	-	TGCGCCAGCAGCCAATCGACAGCTCCGTCTAACTATGGCTACACCTTC	CASSQSTAPSNYGYTF
TRBV4-1	TRBJ2-3	-	-	TGCGCCAGCAGCCTGGGCCCTCAGGGCACAGATACGCAGTATTTT	CASSLGPQGTDTQYF
TRBV7-9	TRBJ1-2	TRBD1	-	TGTGCCAGCAGGGCAGGGGGTTTATATGGCTACACCTTC	CASRAGGLYGYTF
TRBV7-2	TRBJ2-5	TRBD2	-	TGTGCCAGCAGCACCCTAGCGGGGGGGCCAGCGGAGACCCAGTACTTC	CASSTLAGGPAETQYF
TRBV6-6	TRBJ1-1	TRBD1	once	TGTGCCGGAAGGGGGCAAGACACTGAAGCTTTCTTT	CAGRGQDTEAFF
TRBV11-3	TRBJ2-1	TRBD2	-	TGTGCCAGCAGCGGCTTGGGAGGGTCCTACAATGAGCAGTTCTTC	CASSGLGGSYNEQFF
TRBV7-3	TRBJ1-1	-	-	TGTGCCAGCAGCTTCGAGCGGATGACTGAAGCTTTCTTT	CASSFERMTEAFF
TRBV30	TRBJ2-7	TRBD1	-	TGTGCCTTGACAGGGGTTTTCTCCTACGAGCAGTACTTC	CALTGVFSYEQYF
TRBV7-9	TRBJ1-2	TRBD1	-	TGTGCCAGCAGCTTAGACAGGGGTTTGGGCTATGGCTACACCTTC	CASSLDRGLGYGYTF
TRBV5-6	TRBJ2-3	-	-	TGTGCCAGCAGCCGATCAGGCCCAGATACGCAGTATTTT	CASSRSGPDTQYF
TRBV27	TRBJ2-1	TRBD2	-	TGTGCCAGCAGTGCCACTAGCGGGGGGGCCGGTGAGCAGTTCTTC	CASSATSGGAGEQFF
TRBV6-6	TRBJ1-1	TRBD1	-	TGTGCCAGCAGTTGGGGACAGCAGAACACTGAAGCTTTCTTT	CASSWGQQNTEAFF
TRBV27	TRBJ1-2	-	once	TGTGCCAGCGGATTACAGGGAGATGGCTACACCTTC	CASGLQGDGYTF
TRBV27	TRBJ2-3	TRBD2	few	TGTGCCAGCGGCCGACCGGGACGTCGTTCGGGGGGGTATACGCAGTATTTT	CASGRPGRRSGGYTQYF
TRBV4-3	TRBJ1-1	-	-	TGCGCCAGCAGCCAAGGTCAGGTGAACACTGAAGCTTTCTTT	CASSQGQVNTEAFF
TRBV5-1	TRBJ1-2	-	-	TGCGCCAGCAGCTTGGATGGAGCTTATGGCTACACCTTC	CASSLDGAYGYTF
TRBV13	TRBJ2-1	-	-	TGTGCCAGCAGCCCTGGGAGACTTACCAATGAGCAGTTCTTC	CASSPGRLTNEQFF
TRBV5-1	TRBJ1-1	TRBD1	-	TGCGCCAGCAGCTTGTTACAGGGGGTGAACACTGAAGCTTTCTTT	CASSLLQGVNTEAFF
TRBV7-2	TRBJ1-5	TRBD1	-	TGTGCCAGCAGCCTCGGGACAGGGTCATGGCAGCCCCAGCATTTT	CASSLGTGSWQPQHF
TRBV13	TRBJ2-1	TRBD2	-	TGTGCCAGCAGCTTAGTAGCTAGCGGGGGGGACAATGAGCAGTTCTTC	CASSLVASGGDNEQFF
TRBV2	TRBJ2-2	TRBD1	-	TGTGCCAGCAGTGACGGTGCTTTGGGGACAGGGTCCGGGGAGCTGTTTTTT	CASSDGALGTGSGELFF
TRBV7-2	TRBJ1-2	-	-	TGTGCCAGCAGCTTTAGGGACGGAGGGGGCTACACCTTC	CASSFRDGGGYTF
TRBV5-1	TRBJ1-2	-	-	TGCGCCAGCAGCTTGGAGGAGGGAGACTATGGCTACACCTTC	CASSLEEGDYGYTF
TRBV27	TRBJ2-7	TRBD1	-	TGTGCCAGCAGGAGGACAGGTGCTTCCTACGAGCAGTACTTC	CASRRTGASYEQYF
TRBV7-6	TRBJ2-7	TRBD1	-	TGTGCCAGCAGCTTAGATACGGGACAGGGGATGTACGAGCAGTACTTC	CASSLDTGQGMYEQYF
TRBV7-9	TRBJ1-1	-	few	TGTGCCAGCAGCCCCCCGTTAAGGGGAACGACTGAAGCTTTCTTT	CASSPPLRGTTEAFF
TRBV5-1	TRBJ2-7	-	-	TGCGCCAGCAGCTTGGGGGGCTCATCCTACGAGCAGTACTTC	CASSLGGSSYEQYF
TRBV2	TRBJ1-2	-	-	TGTGCCAGCAGACAGTCGTCTCCCTATGGCTACACCTTC	CASRQSSPYGYTF
TRBV2	TRBJ1-6	TRBD1	-	TGTGCCAGCAGTCCGGACAGGGCACGGTCCCTCCACTTT	CASSPDRARSLHF
TRBV4-2	TRBJ1-5	-	-	TGTGCCAGCCGGAGTGTCGCCAATCAGCCCCAGCATTTT	CASRSVANQPQHF
TRBV5-4	TRBJ1-2	-	-	TGTGCCAGCAGACGGGCGGGAGCTAACTATGGCTACACCTTC	CASRRAGANYGYTF
TRBV6-5	TRBJ1-2	-	-	TGTGCCAGCAGTGGAAAGACAGCCTATGGCTACACCTTC	CASSGKTAYGYTF
TRBV10-3	TRBJ1-1	TRBD1	-	TGTGCCATCAGTGACCCCATTCCTCAGGGGGACGCTGAAGCTTTCTTT	CAISDPIPQGDAEAFF
TRBV7-3	TRBJ2-7	TRBD2	-	TGTGCCAGCAGCTACGGGACTAGCGGAGGCTACGAGCAGTACTTC	CASSYGTSGGYEQYF
TRBV7-2	TRBJ2-1	TRBD2	-	TGTGCCAGCAGCCCGGTCGGGGGGTCCTACAATGAGCAGTTCTTC	CASSPVGGSYNEQFF
TRBV6-6	TRBJ2-2	TRBD1	-	TGTGCCAGCATCCCACGTTCGACAGGGGGTGGGGAGCTGTTTTTT	CASIPRSTGGGELFF
TRBV13	TRBJ2-1	-	-	TGTGCCGGCAGCTTAGGGGCCCAGGGTACGTTCTTC	CAGSLGAQGTFF